This TCR beta chain was captured by sequencing in a study of OX40 agonist ivuxolimab in advanced cancers. CDR3 length equals 15 residues. From germline, CDR1 is MDHEN and CDR2 SYDVKM. The V segment lost 7 bases and the J segment 7 bases; nucleotides outside the gene matches: 13. Profiling relied on immunoSEQ multiplex PCR, and the TCRdb table lists in-frame clones only, not all of them. The sample shows about 110,000 clones, 75% to 95% of them seen only once. Specimen: CD4+ or CD8+ T cells sorted from blood, collected in a trial of the OX40 agonist ivuxolimab. This receptor was obtained from an adult with an advanced solid tumor such as melanoma, head and neck, liver or kidney cancer. The rearrangement links TRBV28 to TRBJ2-7; 10 bases map to TRBD1. The CDR3 nucleotides read TGTGCCAGCACCATCCCGGGACAGGGGACGGGTGAGCAGTACTTC. Translation gives CASTIPGQGTGEQYF.